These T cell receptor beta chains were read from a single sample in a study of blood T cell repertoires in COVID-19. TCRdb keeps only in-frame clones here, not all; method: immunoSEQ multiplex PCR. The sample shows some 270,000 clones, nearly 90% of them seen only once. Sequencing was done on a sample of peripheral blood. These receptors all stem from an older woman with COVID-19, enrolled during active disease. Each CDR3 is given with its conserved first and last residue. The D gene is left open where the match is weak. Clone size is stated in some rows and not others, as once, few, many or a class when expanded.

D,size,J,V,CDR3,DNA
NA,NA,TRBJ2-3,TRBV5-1,CASSLGLVGIDTQYF,TGCGCCAGCAGCTTAGGCCTAGTCGGGATAGATACGCAGTATTTT
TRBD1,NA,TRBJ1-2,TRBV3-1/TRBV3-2,CASSQEGTGVGYTF,TGTGCCAGCAGCCAAGAGGGGACAGGGGTTGGCTACACCTTC
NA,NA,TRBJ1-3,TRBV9,CASSVEGQGSGNTIYF,TGTGCCAGCAGCGTAGAAGGGCAGGGCTCTGGAAACACCATATATTTT
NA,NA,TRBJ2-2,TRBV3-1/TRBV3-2,CASSQPGTGELFF,TGTGCCAGCAGCCAGCCGGGGACCGGGGAGCTGTTTTTT
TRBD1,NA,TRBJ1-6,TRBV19,CASSRLPGTGTSPLHF,TGTGCCAGTAGTAGATTGCCTGGGACAGGGACTTCACCCCTCCACTTT
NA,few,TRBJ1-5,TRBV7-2,CASSPVGGTKQPQHF,TGTGCCAGCAGCCCCGTGGGCGGGACTAAACAGCCCCAGCATTTT
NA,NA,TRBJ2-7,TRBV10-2,CASSDGRGVHEQYF,TGCGCCAGCAGTGACGGGCGGGGCGTCCACGAGCAGTACTTC
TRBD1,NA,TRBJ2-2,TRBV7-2,CASSLVWKQGMASGELFF,TGTGCCAGCAGCTTAGTATGGAAACAGGGGATGGCGAGCGGGGAGCTGTTTTTT
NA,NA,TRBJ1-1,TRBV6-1,CASSEPLSAFF,TGTGCCAGCAGTGAGCCCTTGAGCGCTTTCTTT
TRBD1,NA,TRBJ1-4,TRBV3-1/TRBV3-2,CASSLTGESEKLFF,TGTGCCAGCAGCCTAACAGGGGAGTCGGAAAAACTGTTTTTT
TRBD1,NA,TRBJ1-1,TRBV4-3,CASSRRGTGNTEAFF,TGCGCCAGCAGCCGCAGGGGGACAGGGAACACTGAAGCTTTCTTT
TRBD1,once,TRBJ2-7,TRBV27,CASSSGTGAEQYF,TGTGCCAGCAGCTCCGGGACAGGGGCCGAGCAGTACTTC
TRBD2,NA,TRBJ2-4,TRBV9,CASSPRASGGKNIQYF,TGTGCCAGCAGCCCCCGGGCTAGCGGGGGCAAAAACATTCAGTACTTC
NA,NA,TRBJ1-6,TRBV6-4,CASRGRAPRAGNSPLHF,TGTGCCAGCAGAGGACGAGCCCCGAGGGCTGGTAATTCACCCCTCCACTTT
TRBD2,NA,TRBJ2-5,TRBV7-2,CASSRGLAGRQETQYF,TGTGCCAGCAGCCGCGGACTAGCGGGGAGACAAGAGACCCAGTACTTC
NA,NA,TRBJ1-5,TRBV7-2,CASSLVGGAHQPQHF,TGTGCCAGCAGCTTAGTCGGGGGGGCCCATCAGCCCCAGCATTTT
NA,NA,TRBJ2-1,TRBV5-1,CASYAEDSYNEQFF,TGCGCCAGCTACGCGGAGGACTCCTACAATGAGCAGTTCTTC
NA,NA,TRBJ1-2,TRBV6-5,CASSPAGGGYTF,TGTGCCAGCAGTCCAGCGGGGGGTGGCTACACCTTC
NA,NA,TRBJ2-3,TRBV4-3,CASSQDRGSLDTQYF,TGCGCCAGCAGCCAAGATCGGGGTAGCCTAGATACGCAGTATTTT
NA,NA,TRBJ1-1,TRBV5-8,CASSLAGELGTEAFF,TGTGCCAGCAGCTTGGCCGGGGAACTCGGAACTGAAGCTTTCTTT
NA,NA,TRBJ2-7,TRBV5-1,CASSLAMGRGNEQYF,TGCGCCAGCAGCTTGGCTATGGGCAGGGGAAACGAGCAGTACTTC
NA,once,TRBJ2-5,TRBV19,CASSIGTGTQETQYF,TGTGCCAGTAGTATAGGAACAGGGACCCAAGAAACCCAGTACTTC